This is a list of T cell receptor beta chains from one sample in a study of PD-L1 blockade in urothelial cancer. The table came from immunoSEQ multiplex PCR; TCRdb's copy has only in-frame clones and leaves some out. The sample lists 95,000 to 100,000 clones, around 87% occurring once. The sample consisted of PBMCs, taken around atezolizumab (anti-PD-L1) treatment. These receptor sequences come from a man in his fifties or sixties with urothelial cancer. Each CDR3 is given without its conserved first and last residue. Fields, in order: V gene, CDR3 protein.

TRBV6-6,ASTSGLQTQY
TRBV5-1,ASSLGAGETQY
TRBV14,ASSRAEEKLF
TRBV7-6,ASSLEGRGGELF
TRBV29-1,SVVAVAPKSPYEQY
TRBV6-1,ASSEARGPGEQF
TRBV7-8,ASSFLHFSGRANTGELF
TRBV7-2,ASSLGQVSYEQY
TRBV5-1,ASSLAGVGGANVLT
TRBV6-1,ASSPGHRETQY
TRBV11-3,ASSLDLAGDTDTQY
TRBV28,ASSPLQGPVGYT
TRBV11-3,ASSLDFSQPQH
TRBV5-4,ASSLGGGQGNYGYT
TRBV14,ASSLQGRSYEQY
TRBV5-8,ASRFGLAGSYEQY
TRBV6-1,ASIRDRVHEQY
TRBV28,ASSIYRGRNQPQH
TRBV28,ASTPGTAIYGQY
TRBV2,ASTQGLETQY
TRBV12-2,ASRLPCGAYEQY
TRBV5-4,ASSSTTIPDIPQH
TRBV5-8,ASSGRTDTQY
TRBV27,ASSFKAGLFENTDTQY
TRBV19,ASSIDLAGRYGYT
TRBV6-4,ASSGTSGSTGEQF
TRBV5-4,ASSFAGGLNTGELF
TRBV5-4,ASSLSAGLSGNTIY
TRBV23-1,ASSQRAGAVLDTGELF
TRBV5-1,ASSLGDRENTEAF
TRBV18,ASSPSGSTGEQY
TRBV12-5,ASGLGRDTGELF
TRBV18,ASSPLRQGRPQH